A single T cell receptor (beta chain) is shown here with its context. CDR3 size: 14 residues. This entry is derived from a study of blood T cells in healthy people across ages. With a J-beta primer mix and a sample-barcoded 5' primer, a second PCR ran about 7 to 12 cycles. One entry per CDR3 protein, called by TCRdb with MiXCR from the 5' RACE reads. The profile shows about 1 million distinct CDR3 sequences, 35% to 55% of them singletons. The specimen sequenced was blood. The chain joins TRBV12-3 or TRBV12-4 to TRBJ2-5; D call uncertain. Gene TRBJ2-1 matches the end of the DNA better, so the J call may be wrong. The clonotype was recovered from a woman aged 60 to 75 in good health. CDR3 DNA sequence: TGTGCCAGCAGTTTCGCTCAGATCCAAGAGACCCAGTTCTTC. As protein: CASSFAQIQETQFF.